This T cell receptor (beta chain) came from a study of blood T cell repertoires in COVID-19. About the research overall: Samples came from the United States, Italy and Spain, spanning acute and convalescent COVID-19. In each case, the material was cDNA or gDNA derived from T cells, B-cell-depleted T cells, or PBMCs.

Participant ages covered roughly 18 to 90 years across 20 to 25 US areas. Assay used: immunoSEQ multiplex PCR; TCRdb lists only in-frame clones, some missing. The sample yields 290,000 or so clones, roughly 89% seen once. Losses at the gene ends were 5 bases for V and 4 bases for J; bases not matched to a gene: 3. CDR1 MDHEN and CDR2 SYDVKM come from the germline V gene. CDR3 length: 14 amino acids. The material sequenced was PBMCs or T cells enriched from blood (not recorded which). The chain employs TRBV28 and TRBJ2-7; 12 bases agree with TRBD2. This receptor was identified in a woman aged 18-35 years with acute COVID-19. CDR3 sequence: CASSSGLAGYEQYF. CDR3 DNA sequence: TGTGCCAGCAGTAGCGGACTAGCGGGATACGAGCAGTACTTC. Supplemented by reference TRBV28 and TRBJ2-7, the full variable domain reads DVKVTQSSRYLVKRTGEKVFLECVQDMDHENMFWYRQDPGLGLRLIYFSYDVKMKEKGDIPEGYSVSREKKERFSLILESASTNQTSMYLCASSSGLAGYEQYFGPGTRLTVT.